Below are 11 T cell receptor beta chains sequenced from a single sample in a study of cytomegalovirus exposure and HLA in healthy donors. Primers: 60 Vbeta forward and 13 Jbeta reverse. Assay: immunoSEQ multiplex PCR; the TCRdb copy retains only in-frame clones and omits some. The listing records more than 40,000 clones. The sample taken for sequencing was PBMCs. These TCRs come from a middle-aged woman in good health and CMV-seronegative.

This chain joins TRBV7-9 and TRBJ2-7, with no clear D. CDR3 length: 14 residues. Germline V gene data show CDR1 as SEHNR and CDR2 as FQNEAQ (reference sequence). Trimming removed 2 bases from V and 6 bases from J, with 14 bases in between. Here the CDR3 DNA reads TGTGCCAGCAGCTTAAATAACGGGTCTCCCGAGCAGTACTTC. This codes for CASSLNNGSPEQYF. The full variable domain, with the rest looked up from reference TRBV7-9 and TRBJ2-7, is DTGVSQNPRHKITKRGQNVTFRCDPISEHNRLYWYRQTLGQGPEFLTYFQNEAQLEKSRLLSDRFSAERPKGSFSTLEIQRTEQGDSAMYLCASSLNNGSPEQYFGPGTRLTVT.

This chain links TRBV27 with TRBJ2-7; 8 nucleotides agree with TRBD1. The germline CDR1 and CDR2 sequences are MNHEY and SMNVEV (reference sequence). The CDR3 has 15 residues. J gave up 0 bases and V 2 bases, and 3 bases lay outside the gene matches. The CDR3 loop is CASSLRGTGSYEQYF. Written as DNA, the CDR3 is TGTGCCAGCAGTTTACGGGGGACAGGCTCCTACGAGCAGTACTTC.

The rearrangement joins TRBV4-1 to TRBJ1-5; TRBD1 agrees at 8 bases. CDR1 is MGHRA, CDR2 YSYEKL, per germline. The CDR3 totals 15 residues. The trim removed 4 bases at V and 4 bases at J, leaving 6 bases unmatched. For the CDR3, the DNA is TGCGCCAGCAGCCGAGGACAGGGCACTAATCAGCCCCAGCATTTT. Translating gives CASSRGQGTNQPQHF.

Notes on this clone: The junction departs from germline at one end; a sequencing error may be responsible. Other DNA sequences in the sample encode the same CDR3. The CDR3 nucleotides read TGCGCCAGCAGCTTAAATGGCCCGACGGGGACAGATACGCAGTATTTT. It is translated as CASSLNGPTGTDTQYF. The rearrangement uses TRBV7-3 and TRBJ2-3, with a possible D match to TRBD2 (5 bases). Germline-derived CDR1 and CDR2 are SGHTA and FQGTGA. The CDR3 is 16 residues long.

The rearrangement joins TRBV5-4 to TRBJ1-2, with D unresolved. The CDR3 has 14 residues. Germline CDR1 and CDR2: SGHNT and YYREEE (reference sequence). V lost 2 bases, J lost 4 bases, and 12 bases lay in between. This CDR3 is CASSFLGEGYGYTF. The CDR3 nucleotides read TGTGCCAGCAGCTTCCTTGGGGAGGGCTATGGCTACACCTTC.

J is TRBJ2-7 and V is TRBV5-1; a weak D match, TRBD2 (5 bases). V lost 0 bases, J lost 5 bases, and 12 bases lay in between. Germline V gene data show CDR1 as SGHRS and CDR2 as YFSETQ. The CDR3 runs 14 residues. The chain's CDR3 is CASSLELVGNEQYF. The DNA of the CDR3 is TGCGCCAGCAGCTTGGAACTAGTTGGAAACGAGCAGTACTTC.

About this clone: The junction shows a germline mismatch at one end, possibly a read error. In DNA, the CDR3 is TGTGCCAGCAGTCGACAGGGGGCTGGGGGCACTGAAGATTTCTTT. Its translation is CASSRQGAGGTEDFF. The chain is built from TRBV6-1 and TRBJ1-1, with TRBD1 matching 10 bases. Germline CDR1 is MNHNS and CDR2 is SASEGT. The CDR3 runs to 15 residues.

Note on this clone: At one end, the junction sequence differs from germline, possibly due to a read error. Different DNA sequences within this sample yield the same CDR3. The chain combines TRBV6-5 with TRBJ1-6, with 7 bases lining up with TRBD1. CDR3 length equals 15 residues. CDR1 MNHEY and CDR2 SVGAGI come from the germline V gene. In DNA, the CDR3 is TGTGCCAGCAGTTGGGACAGTTCCTCCAATTCACCCCTACACTTT. Its protein is CASSWDSSSNSPLHF.

The V gene is TRBV27, the J gene TRBJ1-1; D unresolved. In germline, CDR1 is MNHEY, CDR2 SMNVEV (reference sequence). The CDR3 extends over 14 amino acids. Trimming removed 0 bases from V and 0 bases from J, with 5 bases in between. This CDR3 is CASSLSSVNTEAFF. The DNA of the CDR3 is TGTGCCAGCAGTTTATCGTCGGTGAACACTGAAGCTTTCTTT.

The gene calls are TRBV11-3 and TRBJ2-7; D unclear. Trimming shortened V by 5 bases and J by 0 bases, and 11 bases separated the two germline ends. CDR3 size: 14 residues. Germline loops: CDR1 SGHNT, CDR2 YENEEA. As DNA, the CDR3 is TGTGCCAGCAGCCCAACCTACTACTCCTACGAGCAGTACTTC. Translation gives CASSPTYYSYEQYF.

V is TRBV29-1 and J is TRBJ2-5; 7 bases are a match to TRBD1. Per the germline V gene, CDR1 is SQVTM and CDR2 is ANQGSEA. The CDR3 has 14 residues. The V segment lost 5 bases and the J segment 5 bases; nucleotides outside the gene matches: 11. CDR3 nucleotide sequence: TGCAGCGTTTACTTTGACAGGGCCGGGGAGACCCAGTACTTC. As protein: CSVYFDRAGETQYF.